This T cell receptor beta chain is drawn from a study of T cell therapy after organ transplantation (dated by TCRdb to between 2019 and 2020). Context from the whole study: The therapy products consisted of autologous CMV-specific T cells grown in vitro for 2 to 3 weeks using a peptide pool of 30 HLA class I and II CMV epitopes. Each patient got up to 6 T cell doses, given every 2 weeks, and was then monitored for over 25 weeks after finishing therapy. Among the approximately 10 patients, eight were classed as clinical responders, while two were classed as nonresponders. A follow-up TRBV repertoire analysis was performed on an open-label phase I trial of autologous CMV-specific adoptive T cell therapy in solid-organ transplant recipients. Long-term post-therapy samples were available for only about 85% of the 10 patients. Across 2 to 6 intravenous infusions, patients got a median of 1.92 x 10^8 CMV-specific T cells. Before T cell therapy commenced, pretherapy samples of peripheral blood were collected.

CDR1 and CDR2, per the germline V gene (reference sequence), are SEHNR and FQNEAQ. V and J are truncated by 1 base and 5 bases respectively, leaving an intervening sequence of 3 bases. The CDR3 holds 12 amino acids from the cysteine to the phenylalanine. Only the CDR3 part of the read is kept: 36 bases, read in frame from the first base. Findings and caveats that apply to the study as a whole: Reconstitution after therapy appeared to include not only transferred clonotypes but also endogenous clonotypes that had not been detected in the therapy products. Because the cohort was small, confounders such as concurrent antirejection and antiviral medications could not be assessed. Few detected expansions in nonresponders may reflect reduced sample coverage from poor CD8+ T cell yield. Marked pretherapy clonal expansions with minimal repertoire change after therapy were observed in nonresponders. The fold change in CD8 clonality after therapy was inversely correlated with pretherapy clonality, which suggests that less biased repertoires were more open to remodeling.

The immunoSEQ two-step, bias-controlled multiplex PCR assay was used to amplify TRB CDR3 regions from genomic DNA. Sequencing of CDR3 libraries was carried out on an Illumina NextSeq 500. In the authors' own workflow: The immunoSEQ Analyzer platform handled the initial alignment and bioinformatics, which included bias normalization against synthetic CDR3 analogs. V, D and J gene annotation followed the IMGT database definitions. For further TRBV analyses, VDJtools version 1.1.10 and the R package tcR version 2.2.1.11 were used with default settings. GLIPH analysis was done using default settings in version 1.0. For CDR3 sequences with at least 5 reads, significant changes in clonotype frequency were assessed with a 2-sided binomial test and Benjamini-Hochberg correction (alpha = 0.01). TCRdb provides this immuneACCESS table in a form limited to in-frame rearrangements. Some clones are lacking; in checked studies, under half of them reflect an unresolved V gene, and why the rest are absent is not known. V and J calls and clone size are given by that table; D and trimming were obtained from the DNA. For this sample the table gives 45,000 to 50,000 clones, of which about 95% were detected only once. The ten largest clones add up to about 3.4% of the sample.

The time point label corresponds to: before start of T cell therapy. Solid-organ transplant recipients with drug-resistant/recurrent cytomegalovirus were included as patients. Roughly 10 people from the trial were chosen for repertoire analysis because post-therapy peripheral blood mononuclear cells were available from them. Viable CD3+CD8+CD4- lymphocytes were sorted from PBMCs on a BD FACSAria III. The Qiagen DNeasy Kit was used to extract genomic DNA from the sorted cells. Comment on this clone: The antigen it recognizes is unknown. No clone much larger than this one lies a single base away; base qualities are absent.

Here the chain combines TRBV7-9 and TRBJ2-1; confidence is insufficient to name the D gene. Sequencing used CD8+ T cells from blood, obtained before autologous CMV-specific T cell therapy. The receptor was isolated from a human patient who had received a solid organ transplant and had CMV disease. The bases are TGTGCCAGCAGCTTAGGGCACAATGAGCAGTTCTTC. Its protein is CASSLGHNEQFF.